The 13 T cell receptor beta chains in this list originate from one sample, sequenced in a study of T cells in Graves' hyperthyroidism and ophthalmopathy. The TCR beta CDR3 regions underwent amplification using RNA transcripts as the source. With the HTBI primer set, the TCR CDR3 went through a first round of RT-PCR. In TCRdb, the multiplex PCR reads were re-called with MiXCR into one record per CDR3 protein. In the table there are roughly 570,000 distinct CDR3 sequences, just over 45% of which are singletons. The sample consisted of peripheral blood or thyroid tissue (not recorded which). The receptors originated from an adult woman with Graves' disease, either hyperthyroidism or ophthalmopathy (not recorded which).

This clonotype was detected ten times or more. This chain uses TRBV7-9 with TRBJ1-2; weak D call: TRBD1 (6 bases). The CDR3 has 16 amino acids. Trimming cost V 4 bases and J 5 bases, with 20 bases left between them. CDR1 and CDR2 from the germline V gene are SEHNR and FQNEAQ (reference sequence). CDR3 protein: CASSSDRTAGRYGYTF. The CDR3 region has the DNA TGTGCCAGCAGCTCAGATCGGACAGCCGGGAGGTATGGCTACACCTTC.

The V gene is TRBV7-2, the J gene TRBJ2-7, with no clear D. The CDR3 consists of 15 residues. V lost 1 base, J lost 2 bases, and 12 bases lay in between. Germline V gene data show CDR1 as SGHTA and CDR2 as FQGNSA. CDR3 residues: CASSLVIGRTYEQYF. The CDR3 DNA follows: TGTGCCAGCAGCTTAGTAATAGGAAGAACCTACGAGCAGTACTTC.

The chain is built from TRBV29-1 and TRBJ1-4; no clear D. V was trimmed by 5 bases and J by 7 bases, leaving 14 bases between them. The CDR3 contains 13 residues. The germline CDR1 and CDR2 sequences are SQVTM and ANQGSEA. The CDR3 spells CSVSGIDGEKLFF. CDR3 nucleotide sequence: TGCAGCGTTTCCGGTATCGACGGTGAAAAACTGTTTTTT.

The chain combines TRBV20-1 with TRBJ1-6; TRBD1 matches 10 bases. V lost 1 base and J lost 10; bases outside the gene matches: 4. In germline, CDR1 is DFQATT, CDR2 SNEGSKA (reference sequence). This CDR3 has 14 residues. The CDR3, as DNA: TGCAGTGCTAGAGGCGGGACAGGGGTGTCACCCCTCCACTTT. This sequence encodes CSARGGTGVSPLHF.

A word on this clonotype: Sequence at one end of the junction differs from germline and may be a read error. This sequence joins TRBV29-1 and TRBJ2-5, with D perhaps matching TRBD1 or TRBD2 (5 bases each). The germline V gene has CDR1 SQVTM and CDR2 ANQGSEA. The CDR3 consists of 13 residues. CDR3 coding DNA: TGCAGCGTTGAAGTGCCCGGGGCAGAGACCGAGTACTTC. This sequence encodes CSVEVPGAETEYF.

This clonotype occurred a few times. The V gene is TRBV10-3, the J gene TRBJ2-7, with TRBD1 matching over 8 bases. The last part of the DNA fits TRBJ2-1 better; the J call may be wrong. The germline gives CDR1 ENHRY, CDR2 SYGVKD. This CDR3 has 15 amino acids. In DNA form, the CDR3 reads TGTGCCATCAGTGCGATCGGACAGGGCCTTGATGAGCAGTTCTTC. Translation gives CAISAIGQGLDEQFF.

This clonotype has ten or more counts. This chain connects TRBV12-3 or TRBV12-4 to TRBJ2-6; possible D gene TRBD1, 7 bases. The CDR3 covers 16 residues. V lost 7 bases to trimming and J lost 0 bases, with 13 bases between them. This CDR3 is CASMRGQSSGANVLTF. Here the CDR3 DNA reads TGTGCCAGCATGCGGGGACAGAGCTCTGGGGCCAACGTCCTGACTTTC.

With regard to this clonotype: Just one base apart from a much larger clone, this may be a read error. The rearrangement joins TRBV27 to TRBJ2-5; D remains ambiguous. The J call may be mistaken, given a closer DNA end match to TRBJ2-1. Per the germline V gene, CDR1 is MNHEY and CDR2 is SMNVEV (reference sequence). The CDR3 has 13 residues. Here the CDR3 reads CASALGREETQFF. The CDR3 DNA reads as TGTGCCAGCGCCTTAGGACGTGAAGAGACCCAGTTCTTC.

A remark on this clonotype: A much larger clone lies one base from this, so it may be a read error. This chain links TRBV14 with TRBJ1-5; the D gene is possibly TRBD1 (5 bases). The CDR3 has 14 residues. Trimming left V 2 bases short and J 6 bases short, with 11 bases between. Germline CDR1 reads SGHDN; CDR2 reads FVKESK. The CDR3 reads CASSQRGMSQPQHF. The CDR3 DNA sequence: TGTGCCAGCAGCCAACGGGGGATGAGTCAGCCCCAGCATTTT. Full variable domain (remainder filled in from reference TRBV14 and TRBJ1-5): EAGVTQFPSHSVIEKGQTVTLRCDPISGHDNLYWYRRVMGKEIKFLLHFVKESKQDESGMPNNRFLAERTGGTYSTLKVQPAELEDSGVYFCASSQRGMSQPQHFGDGTRLSIL.

The CDR3 loop is CASSTPGTSNYEQYF. CDR3 in DNA: TGTGCCAGTAGTACCCCCGGGACTAGCAACTACGAGCAGTACTTC. The genes are TRBV19 and TRBJ2-7, with 9 bases matching TRBD2. The CDR3 totals 15 residues. Germline CDR1 is LNHDA and CDR2 is SQIVND (reference sequence). V was clipped by 4 bases and J by 3 bases; unmatched bases: 7. Full variable domain (outside the CDR3, taken from reference TRBV19 and TRBJ2-7): DGGITQSPKYLFRKEGQNVTLSCEQNLNHDAMYWYRQDPGQGLRLIYYSQIVNDFQKGDIAEGYSVSREKKESFPLTVTSAQKNPTAFYLCASSTPGTSNYEQYFGPGTRLTVT.

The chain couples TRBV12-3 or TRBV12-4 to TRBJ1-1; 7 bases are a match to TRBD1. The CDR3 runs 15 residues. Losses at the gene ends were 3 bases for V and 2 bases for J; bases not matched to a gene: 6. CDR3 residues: CASSLLRQGNTEAFF. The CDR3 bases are TGTGCCAGCAGTTTGCTGCGACAGGGAAACACTGAAGCTTTCTTT.

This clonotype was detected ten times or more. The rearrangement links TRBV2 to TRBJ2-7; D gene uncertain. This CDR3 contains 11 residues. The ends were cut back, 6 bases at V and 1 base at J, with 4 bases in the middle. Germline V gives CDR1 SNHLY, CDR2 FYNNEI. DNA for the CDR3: TGTGCCAGCAGGTATTCCTACGAGCAGTACTTC. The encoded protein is CASRYSYEQYF. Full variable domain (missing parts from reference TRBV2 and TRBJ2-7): EPEVTQTPSHQVTQMGQEVILRCVPISNHLYFYWYRQILGQKVEFLVSFYNNEISEKSEIFDDQFSVERPDGSNFTLKIRSTKLEDSAMYFCASRYSYEQYFGPGTRLTVT.

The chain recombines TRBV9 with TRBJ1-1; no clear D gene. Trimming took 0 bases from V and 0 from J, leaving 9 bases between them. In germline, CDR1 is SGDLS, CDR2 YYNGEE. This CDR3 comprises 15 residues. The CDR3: CASSVEKGLNTEAFF. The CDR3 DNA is TGTGCCAGCAGCGTAGAGAAAGGGCTGAACACTGAAGCTTTCTTT.